One and the same sample provided the 27 T cell receptor beta chains below, sequenced in a study of blood T cells in healthy people across ages. Alongside a J-beta primer mix, a sample-barcoded 5' primer served in a second PCR lasting about 7 to 12 cycles. TCRdb recomputed calls from the 5' RACE reads with MiXCR, one row per CDR3 protein. This table has 800,000 to 950,000 distinct CDR3 sequences, roughly 50% appearing once. Sequenced: blood. These receptors were obtained from a man aged 25-45 years in good health.

V usage is TRBV6-5 and J usage is TRBJ1-1, with D tentatively TRBD1 (6 bases). The germline V gene has CDR1 MNHEY and CDR2 SVGAGI. The CDR3 covers 15 residues. V was shortened by 7 bases and J by 3 bases, with 18 bases between the two germline ends. CDR3 protein: CASTESGGKDTEAFF. Here the CDR3 DNA reads TGTGCCAGCACCGAATCGGGGGGCAAGGACACTGAAGCTTTCTTT.

This clonotype came up a few times. The chain recombines TRBV4-1 with TRBJ2-4; the D gene is possibly TRBD1 (5 bases). The CDR3 loop spans 17 amino acids. Trimming shortened V by 5 bases and J by 3 bases, and 20 bases separated the two germline ends. The V gene's germline CDR1 is MGHRA and CDR2 YSYEKL. The CDR3 is CASSGAPGPSGKNIQYF. Here the CDR3 DNA reads TGCGCCAGCAGCGGTGCTCCAGGGCCTTCGGGCAAAAACATTCAGTACTTC.

The rearrangement joins TRBV7-6 to TRBJ2-6; either TRBD1 or TRBD2 may supply D (6 bases each). This CDR3 is 19 amino acids long. CDR1 is SGHVS and CDR2 is FNYEAQ in the germline V gene. Trimming pared 0 bases from V and 2 bases from J, leaving 17 bases between. In nucleotides, the CDR3 is TGTGCCAGCAGCTTAGCGTTAAACGTTGGGGGGCCTGGGGCCAACGTCCTGACTTTC. Its translation: CASSLALNVGGPGANVLTF.

This clonotype was counted only a few times. This sequence joins TRBV27 and TRBJ2-5, with TRBD2 as a possible D gene (5 bases). Germline CDR1 MNHEY, CDR2 SMNVEV (reference sequence). The length of the CDR3 is 14 residues. Trimming removed 0 bases at V and 5 bases at J, with 10 bases between. In nucleotides, the CDR3 is TGTGCCAGCAGTTTATCGGGCAAGCGGGAGACCCAGTACTTC. Translation: CASSLSGKRETQYF.

A few counts support this clonotype. The V gene is TRBV28, the J gene TRBJ1-5, with 8 bases aligning to TRBD1. V was pared by 6 bases and J by 4 bases, with 8 bases of the junction left unmatched. The CDR3 runs 15 residues. Looked up from germline, CDR1 is MDHEN and CDR2 is SYDVKM. CDR3 nucleotides: TGTGCCAGCAGCTTGGGGACAGGCCTTAATCAGCCCCAGCATTTT. Amino acids: CASSLGTGLNQPQHF.

Notes on this clonotype: The junction and the germline gene differ at one end; a read error may be behind it. The V gene is TRBV12-3 or TRBV12-4, the J gene TRBJ1-2; unclear D gene. The CDR3 sequence is 12 residues long. The CDR3 protein is CVSSRTNYGYTF. In DNA, the CDR3 is TGTGTCAGCTCCAGGACTAACTATGGCTACACCTTC.

This clonotype appeared once. V gene TRBV13 combines with J gene TRBJ2-7, with TRBD1 as a possible D gene (6 bases). The V gene's germline CDR1 is PRHDT and CDR2 FYEKMQ (reference sequence). V dropped 5 bases and J dropped 4 bases, with 15 bases sitting between them. The CDR3 runs 14 residues. CDR3 in DNA: TGTGCCAGCAGCCAGTCGGACAGCTATTACGAGCAGTACTTC. Encoded protein: CASSQSDSYYEQYF. The entire variable domain, with the rest obtained from reference TRBV13 and TRBJ2-7, is as follows: AAGVIQSPRHLIKEKRETATLKCYPIPRHDTVYWYQQGPGQDPQFLISFYEKMQSDKGSIPDRFSAQQFSDYHSELNMSSLELGDSALYFCASSQSDSYYEQYFGPGTRLTVT.

This clonotype turned up a few times. The rearrangement links TRBV5-6 to TRBJ1-2; D perhaps matches TRBD1 (5 bases). The CDR3 has 15 residues. Trimming cost V 4 bases and J 1 base, with 14 bases left between them. Germline assignment: CDR1 SGHDT and CDR2 YYEEEE. The CDR3 nucleotides read TGTGCCAGCAGCCGCACCGGGACGAGTAACTATGGCTACACCTTC. Protein sequence: CASSRTGTSNYGYTF.

The chain has TRBV27 and TRBJ2-1; the D is unclear. Trimming removed 3 bases from V and 4 bases from J, with 7 bases in between. Germline CDR1 and CDR2: MNHEY and SMNVEV (reference sequence). The CDR3 extends over 13 amino acids. CDR3 coding DNA: TGTGCCAGCAGTTTTAACTGGTACAATGAGCAGTTCTTC. Residues: CASSFNWYNEQFF.

This chain uses TRBV29-1 with TRBJ1-2; D is undetermined. Looked up from germline, CDR1 is SQVTM and CDR2 is ANQGSEA. This CDR3 is built from 16 residues. Trimming removed 1 base from V and 4 bases from J, with 19 bases in between. DNA for the CDR3: TGCAGCGTTGAAGTAACCCGTGGCCCCTCCATCTATGGCTACACCTTC. Translating gives CSVEVTRGPSIYGYTF. Looking up the rest from reference TRBV29-1 and TRBJ1-2 gives the full variable domain: SAVISQKPSRDICQRGTSLTIQCQVDSQVTMMFWYRQQPGQSLTLIATANQGSEATYESGFVIDKFPISRPNLTFSTLTVSNMSPEDSSIYLCSVEVTRGPSIYGYTFGSGTRLTVV.

The chain recombines TRBV7-8 with TRBJ2-1, with TRBD1 matching over 8 bases. The CDR3 has 17 amino acids. V was pared by 4 bases and J by 5 bases, with 13 bases of the junction left unmatched. The germline gives CDR1 SGHVS, CDR2 FQNEAQ. This CDR3 reads CASSWRPQGAQDNEQFF. In nucleotides, the CDR3 is TGTGCCAGCAGCTGGAGACCGCAGGGGGCACAGGACAATGAGCAGTTCTTC.

The V and J genes are TRBV28 and TRBJ1-3; D not certain. V was clipped by 5 bases and J by 4 bases, with 9 bases between them. CDR1 and CDR2 from the germline V gene are MDHEN and SYDVKM. The CDR3 loop spans 13 amino acids. CDR3 sequence: CASSPLAGNTIYF. The CDR3 bases are TGTGCCAGCAGTCCTCTGGCGGGAAACACCATATATTTT. Together with reference TRBV28 and TRBJ1-3, the CDR3 gives the full variable domain: DVKVTQSSRYLVKRTGEKVFLECVQDMDHENMFWYRQDPGLGLRLIYFSYDVKMKEKGDIPEGYSVSREKKERFSLILESASTNQTSMYLCASSPLAGNTIYFGEGSWLTVV.

The chain combines TRBV29-1 with TRBJ1-2, with D maybe TRBD1 (5 bases). The V end was cut by 1 base, the J end by 6 bases, with 15 bases between. The CDR3 sequence is 14 residues long. CDR1 and CDR2 (germline): SQVTM, ANQGSEA. The CDR3 nucleotides are TGCAGCGTTGAAGGGGGTGAGGGGAAGGATGGCTACACCTTC. Translation gives CSVEGGEGKDGYTF.

J is TRBJ2-3 and V is TRBV27, with TRBD1 as a possible D gene (6 bases). The CDR3 has 16 residues. The germline V gene has CDR1 MNHEY and CDR2 SMNVEV (reference sequence). V was shortened by 3 bases and J by 7 bases, with 20 bases between the two germline ends. This CDR3 reads CASSFLIMGAPNTQYF. CDR3 DNA: TGTGCCAGCAGTTTCCTTATCATGGGGGCCCCGAATACGCAGTATTTT.

The J gene is TRBJ2-2, the V gene TRBV24-1, with 7 bases identical to TRBD1. This CDR3 is 16 amino acids long. CDR1 is KGHDR, CDR2 SFDVKD, per germline. J gave up 2 bases and V 2 bases, and 4 bases lay outside the gene matches. CDR3 loop: CATSDYGTDNTGELFF. CDR3 coding DNA: TGTGCCACCAGTGATTACGGGACAGATAACACCGGGGAGCTGTTTTTT.

The V and J genes are TRBV4-1 and TRBJ2-3; maybe TRBD2 (7 bases). This CDR3 contains 16 residues. V was cut by 8 bases and J by 5 bases, with 23 bases left in between. Per the germline V gene, CDR1 is MGHRA and CDR2 is YSYEKL. This CDR3 reads CASQKAGAGVGDTQYF. In DNA form, the CDR3 reads TGCGCCAGCCAAAAGGCGGGGGCAGGGGTGGGAGATACGCAGTATTTT.

The chain combines TRBV5-6 with TRBJ1-1; D is unresolved. Trimming cost V 1 base and J 5 bases, with 3 bases left between them. The CDR3 sequence is 11 residues long. Per germline, CDR1 SGHDT and CDR2 YYEEEE. CDR3 sequence reads: CASSLTTEAFF. CDR3 coding DNA: TGTGCCAGCAGCTTGACAACTGAAGCTTTCTTT. The full variable domain, rest sourced from reference TRBV5-6 and TRBJ1-1, is DAGVTQSPTHLIKTRGQQVTLRCSPKSGHDTVSWYQQALGQGPQFIFQYYEEEERQRGNFPDRFSGHQFPNYSSELNVNALLLGDSALYLCASSLTTEAFFGQGTRLTVV.

In DNA form, the CDR3 reads TGTGCCAGCAGCTTGGCCGTTGTAAGGGGGCGCAACTATGGCTACACCTTC. The encoded protein is CASSLAVVRGRNYGYTF. The chain has TRBV5-6 and TRBJ1-2; 7 positions match TRBD1. J gave up 2 bases and V 0 bases, and 10 bases lay outside the gene matches. Germline assignment: CDR1 SGHDT and CDR2 YYEEEE. There are 17 residues in the CDR3.

This clonotype turned up a few times. The rearrangement links TRBV4-1 to TRBJ2-1, with 8 bases identical to TRBD2. The CDR3 has 17 residues. Losses at the gene ends were 0 bases for V and 0 bases for J; bases not matched to a gene: 4. Germline loops: CDR1 MGHRA, CDR2 YSYEKL. CDR3 in DNA: TGCGCCAGCAGCCAAGAAGCGGGGGCCCCCTCCTACAATGAGCAGTTCTTC. Amino acids: CASSQEAGAPSYNEQFF.

This clonotype was seen a single time. The V gene is TRBV7-6, the J gene TRBJ2-7; 7 nucleotides agree with TRBD1. The germline gives CDR1 SGHVS, CDR2 FNYEAQ. V gave up 3 bases and J gave up 3 bases; unmatched junction bases: 5. There are 14 residues in the CDR3. The CDR3 region has the DNA TGTGCCAGCAGCTTGGGACAGACTAACTACGAGCAGTACTTC. The encoded protein is CASSLGQTNYEQYF.

This clonotype was observed a few times. The chain recombines TRBV27 with TRBJ1-2; TRBD1 aligns across 7 bases. V was pared by 2 bases and J by 8 bases, with 11 bases of the junction left unmatched. Germline CDR1 MNHEY, CDR2 SMNVEV (reference sequence). The CDR3 covers 15 residues. This CDR3 is CASSLSGGGGRGYTF. CDR3 bases: TGTGCCAGCAGTTTAAGTGGAGGAGGGGGCCGGGGCTACACCTTC.

In its sample, this clonotype was seen many times. A read error may account for a junction end that differs from germline. The chain uses TRBV5-1 and TRBJ1-1, with D uncertain. The CDR3 sequence is 14 residues long. Germline loops: CDR1 SGHRS, CDR2 YFSETQ. The CDR3 bases are TGTGCCAGCAGCTTAGGAGGGATGAACACTGAAGCTTTCTTT. It translates to CASSLGGMNTEAFF.

The rearrangement joins TRBV7-2 to TRBJ1-6; tentative D call: TRBD1 (5 bases). The CDR3 is made up of 16 amino acids. In germline, CDR1 is SGHTA, CDR2 FQGNSA. V lost 2 bases, J lost 7 bases, and 15 bases lay in between. CDR3 coding DNA: TGTGCCAGCAGCTTAAGTCCAGGGTCTGTCAATTCACCCCTCCACTTT. The encoded protein is CASSLSPGSVNSPLHF.

There are a few counts of this clonotype. The V gene is TRBV10-3, the J gene TRBJ2-7; D is unresolved. The CDR3 is 11 amino acids. V was pared by 10 bases and J by 2 bases, with 9 bases between. Germline CDR1 is ENHRY and CDR2 is SYGVKD. This CDR3 reads CATAVTYEQYF. The DNA for the CDR3 is TGTGCCACCGCTGTCACCTACGAGCAGTACTTC.

This clonotype was observed many times. This chain uses TRBV6-2 or TRBV6-3 with TRBJ2-7, with TRBD1 matching over 9 bases. CDR1 MNHEY and CDR2 SVGEGT come from the germline V gene. The CDR3 runs to 15 residues. The V gene end was trimmed by 4 bases and the J gene end by 3 bases; junction bases not matched to a gene: 7. Here the CDR3 reads CASSSISDRGYEQYF. Written as DNA, the CDR3 is TGTGCCAGCAGTTCCATTTCGGACAGGGGCTACGAGCAGTACTTC.

V is TRBV3-1 and J is TRBJ2-2; D might be TRBD1 (5 bases). This CDR3 is 14 amino acids long. Germline-derived CDR1 and CDR2 are LGHDT and YNNKEL (reference sequence). Trimming shortened V by 7 bases and J by 5 bases, and 14 bases separated the two germline ends. This CDR3 is CASTMGPATGELFF. In DNA form, the CDR3 reads TGTGCCAGCACCATGGGGCCAGCGACCGGGGAGCTGTTTTTT.

This clonotype was seen a single time. A read error may be the cause here, since a much bigger clone is one base away. This chain uses TRBV6-4 with TRBJ2-3; 11 bases agree with TRBD2. The CDR3 is 15 residues long. Germline loops: CDR1 MRHNA, CDR2 SNTAGT. CDR3 coding DNA: TGTGCCAACAGTGACTCGACTAGCGGGGCAGATACGCAGTATTTT. This codes for CANSDSTSGADTQYF.